Shown below are 25 T cell receptor beta chains from a single sample sequenced in a study of beta chain features in type 1 diabetes. Study observations and caveats: TCRB CDR3s were moderately but significantly shorter in Type 1 diabetes patients in all four CD4+ subsets.

The sequenced template was cDNA made from the entire isolated RNA. The repertoire was sequenced with immunoSEQ multiplex PCR; TCRdb's copy has only in-frame clones and lacks some. The sample has about 650,000 clones, 9.5% to 15% seen once. No antigen is known for these receptors. Sample: naive CD4+ T cells from blood. The receptors stem from a man aged 30 to 45 with type 1 diabetes.

In its sample, this clone was seen a few times. This chain connects TRBV5-8 to TRBJ1-1, with 7 nucleotides matching TRBD1. The CDR3 spans 19 residues. Germline-derived CDR1 and CDR2 are SGHTS and YDEGEE. J gave up 2 bases and V 1 base, and 17 bases lay outside the gene matches. The CDR3 is CASSLFATGPFISNTEAFF. In DNA form, the CDR3 reads TGTGCCAGCAGCTTGTTTGCGACAGGGCCTTTTATCTCCAACACTGAAGCTTTCTTT.

This clone was seen a handful of times. The chain employs TRBV23-1 and TRBJ1-2; perhaps TRBD1 as D (5 bases). TRBV23-1 is identified as an open reading frame with a role that is uncertain. V was trimmed by 2 bases and J by 3 bases, leaving 7 bases between them. The CDR3 runs to 13 residues. CDR3 amino acids: CASSQGRDYGYTF. CDR3 DNA sequence: TGCGCCAGCAGTCAAGGCAGGGACTATGGCTACACCTTC.

The CDR3 region is CASSYTRQISNYGYTF. The CDR3 DNA reads as TGTGCCAGCAGTTACACACGACAGATAAGTAACTATGGCTACACCTTC. The rearrangement joins TRBV6-5 to TRBJ1-2; weak D call: TRBD1 (5 bases). The CDR3 loop spans 16 amino acids. CDR1 is MNHEY and CDR2 is SVGAGI in the germline V gene. V was trimmed by 2 bases and J by 1 base, leaving 14 bases between them.

The chain uses TRBV6-1 and TRBJ2-7; the D gene could be TRBD1 or TRBD2 (6 bases each). The CDR3 covers 14 residues. Germline lookup yields CDR1 MNHNS and CDR2 SASEGT. Deletions cut 3 bases from V and 4 bases from J, with 13 bases between. The CDR3 is CASSDPGAVYEQYF. The CDR3 coding sequence is TGTGCCAGCAGTGACCCGGGGGCCGTATACGAGCAGTACTTC.

This clone showed up just a few times. The rearrangement links TRBV6-5 to TRBJ2-7, with no clear D. This CDR3 region has 14 residues. Germline V CDR1 and CDR2: MNHEY, SVGAGI. V lost 1 base and J lost 4, with 11 bases in between. This CDR3 reads CASSYLDAPYEQYF. CDR3 nucleotides: TGTGCCAGCAGTTACTTGGATGCCCCTTACGAGCAGTACTTC.

The table lists this clone with a few counts. The rearrangement links TRBV30 to TRBJ1-5; D gene uncertain. The CDR3 consists of 16 residues. Germline V gene lookup returns CDR1 GTSNPN and CDR2 SVGIG (reference sequence). The V and J ends lost 2 bases and 0 bases respectively, with 14 bases between them. CDR3 bases: TGTGCCTGGAGTCTCTCAGGACGGGGTAGCAATCAGCCCCAGCATTTT. Protein: CAWSLSGRGSNQPQHF.

This chain connects TRBV27 to TRBJ2-2, with a tentative D call TRBD2 (6 bases). The CDR3 has 14 residues. V lost 7 bases and J 6 bases, leaving 15 bases between the germline ends. The germline V gene encodes CDR1 MNHEY and CDR2 SMNVEV (reference sequence). The CDR3 nucleotides are TGTGCCAGCACTTGGGCGCGGGGAGCCGGGGAGCTGTTTTTT. It yields the protein CASTWARGAGELFF.

The chain is built from TRBV13 and TRBJ2-5, with 7 bases that match TRBD1. V lost 5 bases and J lost 4; bases outside the gene matches: 7. This CDR3 comprises 14 residues. Germline assignment: CDR1 PRHDT and CDR2 FYEKMQ (reference sequence). The CDR3 coding sequence is TGTGCCAGCAGCCCCCGGGGACAGCCAGAGACCCAGTACTTC. It is translated as CASSPRGQPETQYF.

This clone showed up just a few times. The chain links TRBV9 to TRBJ2-7, with D unclear. Trimming removed 4 bases from V and 0 bases from J, with 11 bases in between. Germline V gives CDR1 SGDLS, CDR2 YYNGEE. The CDR3 runs 14 residues. CDR3 sequence (DNA): TGTGCCAGCAGCTCCAGGCCCGGCTCCTACGAGCAGTACTTC. As protein: CASSSRPGSYEQYF.

The chain joins TRBV9 to TRBJ1-6; D is ambiguous. This CDR3 has 15 residues. Trimming left V 0 bases short and J 6 bases short, with 10 bases between. CDR1 SGDLS and CDR2 YYNGEE come from the germline V gene. CDR3 residues: CASSVDAGRNSPLHF. The DNA for the CDR3 is TGTGCCAGCAGCGTAGACGCAGGACGTAATTCACCCCTCCACTTT. Full variable domain (outside the CDR3, taken from reference TRBV9 and TRBJ1-6): DSGVTQTPKHLITATGQRVTLRCSPRSGDLSVYWYQQSLDQGLQFLIQYYNGEERAKGNILERFSAQQFPDLHSELNLSSLELGDSALYFCASSVDAGRNSPLHFGNGTRLTVT.

This clone was observed a handful of times. The chain combines TRBV6-1 with TRBJ1-4, with a tentative D call TRBD1 (6 bases). The ends were cut back, 2 bases at V and 0 bases at J, with 13 bases in the middle. Germline assignment: CDR1 MNHNS and CDR2 SASEGT. This CDR3 region has 17 residues. CDR3 sequence: CASSEIGQTATNEKLFF. Written as DNA, the CDR3 is TGTGCCAGCAGTGAAATAGGACAGACTGCAACTAATGAAAAACTGTTTTTT.

The chain combines TRBV7-2 with TRBJ1-6, with 9 bases aligning to TRBD1. Germline trimming cut 5 bases from V and 6 bases from J; bases unmatched to any gene: 5. The CDR3 totals 15 residues. CDR1 and CDR2 from the germline V gene are SGHTA and FQGNSA. The CDR3 spells CASSPPGQGNSPLHF. In DNA, the CDR3 is TGTGCCAGCAGCCCACCGGGACAGGGTAATTCACCCCTCCACTTT.

This rearrangement joins TRBV5-1 to TRBJ2-2; D is possibly TRBD1 (5 bases). V was pared by 9 bases and J by 5 bases, with 14 bases between. Germline CDR1 is SGHRS and CDR2 is YFSETQ. CDR3 size: 13 residues. In DNA form, the CDR3 reads TGCGCCATTCAAGGGGCGCGTACCGGGGAGCTGTTTTTT. This translates into CAIQGARTGELFF. The full variable domain, with the rest looked up from reference TRBV5-1 and TRBJ2-2, is KAGVTQTPRYLIKTRGQQVTLSCSPISGHRSVSWYQQTPGQGLQFLFEYFSETQRNKGNFPGRFSGRQFSNSRSEMNVSTLELGDSALYLCAIQGARTGELFFGEGSRLTVL.

The sample holds a few counts of this clone. This rearrangement joins TRBV5-1 to TRBJ1-6; D is perhaps TRBD1 (5 bases). CDR3 length: 13 amino acids. Germline values: CDR1 SGHRS, CDR2 YFSETQ. V was trimmed by 3 bases and J by 10 bases, leaving 11 bases between them. This CDR3 is CASSSSGRSPLHF. CDR3 DNA sequence: TGCGCCAGCAGCTCGTCAGGGCGATCACCCCTCCACTTT.

The J gene is TRBJ2-2, the V gene TRBV27, with D perhaps matching TRBD2 (5 bases). CDR3 size: 14 residues. Trimming took off 0 bases at V and 6 bases at J, with 8 bases between the two ends. The germline CDR1 and CDR2 sequences are MNHEY and SMNVEV (reference sequence). CDR3 sequence reads: CASSLSEGSGELFF. CDR3 bases: TGTGCCAGCAGTTTATCCGAGGGATCCGGGGAGCTGTTTTTT.

This clone came up many times. The rearrangement uses TRBV10-3 and TRBJ2-3; D is undetermined. The germline V gene has CDR1 ENHRY and CDR2 SYGVKD. The CDR3 length is 13 residues. V lost 2 bases to trimming and J lost 2 bases, with 5 bases between them. The CDR3 spells CAISEGLTDTQYF. The CDR3 bases are TGTGCCATCAGTGAGGGCCTCACAGATACGCAGTATTTT.

The rearrangement links TRBV9 to TRBJ2-3; D is possibly TRBD1 (5 bases). V lost 0 bases and J lost 7, with 6 bases in between. The germline CDR1 and CDR2 sequences are SGDLS and YYNGEE. The CDR3 contains 12 residues. The CDR3 spells CASSVGGYTQYF. The CDR3 nucleotides read TGTGCCAGCAGCGTAGGGGGCTATACGCAGTATTTT.

This clone has just a few counts. The chain carries TRBV5-1 and TRBJ1-6, with D possibly TRBD1 on 5 matching bases. CDR3 size: 15 residues. V lost 3 bases and J 6 bases, leaving 13 bases between the germline ends. CDR1 SGHRS and CDR2 YFSETQ come from the germline V gene. The CDR3 is CASSSGQGLNSPLHF. The CDR3 nucleotides read TGCGCCAGCAGCTCAGGACAAGGGCTTAATTCACCCCTCCACTTT.

This clone came up a few times. V is TRBV6-4 and J is TRBJ2-7, with D hard to call. Germline lookup yields CDR1 MRHNA and CDR2 SNTAGT. The CDR3 loop spans 9 amino acids. Trimming stripped 8 bases from V and 5 bases from J, with 4 bases between. As DNA, the CDR3 is TGTGCCAGCCTCCACGAGCAGTACTTC. The encoded protein is CASLHEQYF.

This clone was counted only a few times. J is TRBJ2-4 and V is TRBV4-2; D not certain. V lost 3 bases and J lost 0, with 18 bases in between. The germline V gene has CDR1 LGHNA and CDR2 YNFKEQ. CDR3 length equals 18 residues. CDR3 residues: CASSQSFLVAIAKNIQYF. The DNA for the CDR3 is TGTGCCAGCAGCCAGAGTTTCTTGGTCGCTATAGCCAAAAACATTCAGTACTTC.

This clone was detected only a few times. Other nucleotide sequences from this sample produce the same CDR3. This chain connects TRBV14 to TRBJ2-6; D perhaps matches TRBD1 (7 bases). V lost 4 bases to trimming and J lost 4 bases, with 17 bases between them. Germline V gene sequence: CDR1 SGHDN, CDR2 FVKESK. The CDR3 extends over 17 amino acids. The CDR3 protein is CASSRQGGFAGANVLTF. The CDR3 coding sequence is TGTGCCAGCAGCCGTCAGGGGGGTTTCGCCGGGGCCAACGTCCTGACTTTC.

J is TRBJ1-5 and V is TRBV5-6, with D perhaps matching TRBD1 (6 bases). Germline V gene sequence: CDR1 SGHDT, CDR2 YYEEEE. The V and J ends lost 1 base and 2 bases respectively, with 10 bases between them. This CDR3 is 15 amino acids long. The CDR3 loop reads CASSLWGAGNQPQHF. The CDR3 bases are TGTGCCAGCAGCTTGTGGGGGGCAGGCAATCAGCCCCAGCATTTT.

A few counts support this clone. The rearrangement joins TRBV11-3 to TRBJ1-1; 9 positions agree with TRBD1. The ends lost 5 bases at V and 5 bases at J; junction bases unmatched: 12. There are 16 residues in the CDR3. The germline V gene encodes CDR1 SGHNT and CDR2 YENEEA. The CDR3 DNA is TGTGCCAGCAGCGCCCCAAGGGACAGGGTAGGAACTGAAGCTTTCTTT. Its protein product is CASSAPRDRVGTEAFF.

The CDR3 reads CASSISWTDYGREQFF. The CDR3 bases are TGTGCCAGTAGTATTAGTTGGACGGACTATGGAAGAGAGCAGTTCTTC. The chain uses TRBV19 and TRBJ2-1, with D possibly matching TRBD2 (6 bases). Germline V gene data show CDR1 as LNHDA and CDR2 as SQIVND (reference sequence). The CDR3 spans 16 residues. Trimming shortened V by 3 bases and J by 10 bases, and 22 bases separated the two germline ends.

V gene TRBV6-5 combines with J gene TRBJ2-7, with TRBD1 matching 12 bases. The CDR3 is made up of 14 amino acids. CDR1 is MNHEY and CDR2 is SVGAGI in the germline V gene. J gave up 4 bases and V 6 bases, and 4 bases lay outside the gene matches. CDR3 nucleotides: TGTGCCAGCAGGTTGGGACAGGGGGCGTACGAGCAGTACTTC. Its translation: CASRLGQGAYEQYF.